Listed below are T cell receptor beta chains from one sample, sequenced in a study of blood T cell repertoires in COVID-19. Assay: immunoSEQ multiplex PCR; the TCRdb copy retains only in-frame clones and omits some. The sample comprises around 230,000 clones, roughly 89% of which are singletons, and 2% to 2.5% rests with the top ten. Sequences were obtained from peripheral blood. Receptor source: a man aged 25-45 years who had recovered from COVID-19. Each CDR3 is given with its conserved first and last residue. D genes are given only for firm matches. For some rows the clone size is stated as once, few or many, or as a class when expanded; others skip it.

abundance: -; v_gene: TRBV13; d_gene: TRBD1; j_gene: TRBJ2-4; CDR3aa: CASRLTGGRDIQYF; CDR3nt: TGTGCCAGCAGACTGACAGGGGGGCGGGACATTCAGTACTTC
abundance: once; v_gene: TRBV9; d_gene: -; j_gene: TRBJ1-1; CDR3aa: CASSASARANTEAFF; CDR3nt: TGTGCCAGCAGCGCCTCGGCCAGGGCTAACACTGAAGCTTTCTTT
abundance: -; v_gene: TRBV24-1; d_gene: TRBD2; j_gene: TRBJ2-1; CDR3aa: CASRASGNNEQFF; CDR3nt: TGTGCCTCCCGGGCTAGCGGGAACAATGAGCAGTTCTTC
abundance: -; v_gene: TRBV6-5; d_gene: TRBD1; j_gene: TRBJ2-7; CDR3aa: CASSYATGTGYEQYF; CDR3nt: TGTGCCAGCAGTTACGCAACCGGGACAGGCTACGAGCAGTACTTC
abundance: -; v_gene: TRBV7-9; d_gene: -; j_gene: TRBJ1-4; CDR3aa: CASSLTRTRANEKLFF; CDR3nt: TGTGCCAGCAGCCTCACCAGGACACGGGCTAATGAAAAACTGTTTTTT
abundance: -; v_gene: TRBV4-1; d_gene: -; j_gene: TRBJ1-1; CDR3aa: CASSQVGGTEAFF; CDR3nt: TGCGCCAGCAGCCAGGTCGGAGGCACTGAAGCTTTCTTT
abundance: -; v_gene: TRBV19; d_gene: -; j_gene: TRBJ2-1; CDR3aa: CASKNRAAREARYAYNEQFF; CDR3nt: TGTGCCAGTAAAAATAGAGCCGCCAGGGAGGCCCGATACGCATACAATGAGCAGTTCTTC
abundance: once; v_gene: TRBV3-1/TRBV3-2; d_gene: -; j_gene: TRBJ1-2; CDR3aa: CASSQDFCRLGYTF; CDR3nt: TGTGCCAGCAGCCAAGATTTTTGCAGACTTGGCTACACCTTC
abundance: -; v_gene: TRBV4-3; d_gene: -; j_gene: TRBJ1-2; CDR3aa: CASSQAEGYGYTF; CDR3nt: TGCGCCAGCAGCCAAGCAGAGGGCTATGGCTACACCTTC
abundance: -; v_gene: TRBV5-1; d_gene: -; j_gene: TRBJ2-2; CDR3aa: CASSSREGTGELFF; CDR3nt: TGCGCCAGCAGCTCCAGGGAAGGCACCGGGGAGCTGTTTTTT
abundance: -; v_gene: TRBV15; d_gene: -; j_gene: TRBJ1-3; CDR3aa: CATSRDLTGGPAIYF; CDR3nt: TGTGCCACCAGCAGAGACCTGACAGGTGGGCCGGCCATATATTTT
abundance: -; v_gene: TRBV5-6; d_gene: TRBD1; j_gene: TRBJ1-2; CDR3aa: CASSLKGQSAYGYTF; CDR3nt: TGTGCCAGCAGCTTGAAGGGACAGAGTGCTTATGGCTACACCTTC
abundance: -; v_gene: TRBV27; d_gene: TRBD1; j_gene: TRBJ1-6; CDR3aa: CASRLTGGNSPLHF; CDR3nt: TGTGCCAGCAGGCTGACAGGGGGGAATTCACCCCTCCACTTT
abundance: -; v_gene: TRBV6-4; d_gene: TRBD1; j_gene: TRBJ1-3; CDR3aa: CASGGQGVSLPGNTIYF; CDR3nt: TGTGCCAGCGGGGGACAGGGGGTTAGCCTCCCTGGAAACACCATATATTTT
abundance: -; v_gene: TRBV5-1; d_gene: -; j_gene: TRBJ1-2; CDR3aa: CASSLGTDANYGYTF; CDR3nt: TGCGCCAGCAGCTTGGGGACAGACGCTAACTATGGCTACACCTTC
abundance: -; v_gene: TRBV6-5; d_gene: TRBD1; j_gene: TRBJ1-2; CDR3aa: CASSYSGQVLNYGYTF; CDR3nt: TGTGCCAGCAGTTACTCGGGACAGGTTCTTAACTATGGCTACACCTTC
abundance: -; v_gene: TRBV5-6; d_gene: -; j_gene: TRBJ1-4; CDR3aa: CASSLTGVEKLFF; CDR3nt: TGTGCCAGCAGCTTGACAGGAGTTGAAAAACTGTTTTTT
abundance: once; v_gene: TRBV19; d_gene: -; j_gene: TRBJ2-2; CDR3aa: CASSIRDTNTGELFF; CDR3nt: TGTGCCAGTAGTATCAGGGATACGAACACCGGGGAGCTGTTTTTT
abundance: few; v_gene: TRBV5-1; d_gene: TRBD1; j_gene: TRBJ2-1; CDR3aa: CASAYGTGNEQFF; CDR3nt: TGCGCCAGCGCCTATGGGACAGGGAATGAGCAGTTCTTC
abundance: -; v_gene: TRBV13; d_gene: -; j_gene: TRBJ1-1; CDR3aa: CASSSDGGSTEAFF; CDR3nt: TGTGCCAGCAGCTCGGACGGGGGATCCACTGAAGCTTTCTTT
abundance: few; v_gene: TRBV18; d_gene: -; j_gene: TRBJ1-6; CDR3aa: CASSPETGSNSPLHF; CDR3nt: TGTGCCAGCTCACCGGAAACAGGGAGTAATTCACCCCTCCACTTT
abundance: -; v_gene: TRBV5-1; d_gene: TRBD2; j_gene: TRBJ2-7; CDR3aa: CASSPGLAGGWYEQYF; CDR3nt: TGCGCCAGCAGCCCCGGACTAGCGGGGGGATGGTACGAGCAGTACTTC
abundance: -; v_gene: TRBV9; d_gene: TRBD1; j_gene: TRBJ2-7; CDR3aa: CASGPTGGLYEQYF; CDR3nt: TGTGCCAGCGGACCCACAGGGGGCCTTTACGAGCAGTACTTC
abundance: -; v_gene: TRBV5-1; d_gene: TRBD2; j_gene: TRBJ2-5; CDR3aa: CASSLELAGPETQYF; CDR3nt: TGCGCCAGCAGCTTGGAGCTAGCGGGGCCAGAGACCCAGTACTTC
abundance: -; v_gene: TRBV3-1/TRBV3-2; d_gene: -; j_gene: TRBJ2-7; CDR3aa: CASSQDLDSGEQYF; CDR3nt: TGTGCCAGCAGCCAAGACCTGGATTCGGGCGAGCAGTACTTC
abundance: -; v_gene: TRBV7-9; d_gene: TRBD1; j_gene: TRBJ1-4; CDR3aa: CASSLELWGQGELFF; CDR3nt: TGTGCCAGCAGCTTAGAATTATGGGGACAGGGAGAACTGTTTTTT
abundance: once; v_gene: TRBV5-8; d_gene: -; j_gene: TRBJ2-2; CDR3aa: CASSLLRTNTGELFF; CDR3nt: TGTGCCAGCAGCCTATTGAGGACGAACACCGGGGAGCTGTTTTTT
abundance: -; v_gene: TRBV10-3; d_gene: TRBD1; j_gene: TRBJ2-5; CDR3aa: CAISAGQGETQYF; CDR3nt: TGTGCCATCAGTGCAGGACAGGGGGAGACCCAGTACTTC
abundance: -; v_gene: TRBV15; d_gene: TRBD1; j_gene: TRBJ2-7; CDR3aa: CATSRTGQSYEQYF; CDR3nt: TGTGCCACCAGCAGAACGGGACAGTCCTACGAGCAGTACTTC
abundance: -; v_gene: TRBV7-8; d_gene: -; j_gene: TRBJ1-2; CDR3aa: CASSPKRSFIYGYTF; CDR3nt: TGTGCCAGCAGCCCAAAACGGAGCTTCATCTATGGCTACACCTTC
abundance: -; v_gene: TRBV6-4; d_gene: TRBD1; j_gene: TRBJ1-2; CDR3aa: CASSSTGLGGYTF; CDR3nt: TGTGCCAGCAGTTCGACAGGGCTTGGTGGCTACACCTTC
abundance: once; v_gene: TRBV10-1; d_gene: -; j_gene: TRBJ2-3; CDR3aa: CASIKTPGDTQYF; CDR3nt: TGCGCCAGCATAAAAACGCCCGGAGATACGCAGTATTTT
abundance: once; v_gene: TRBV2; d_gene: TRBD1; j_gene: TRBJ2-5; CDR3aa: CAESGGETQYF; CDR3nt: TGTGCCGAGTCAGGGGGAGAGACCCAGTACTTC
abundance: -; v_gene: TRBV4-2; d_gene: -; j_gene: TRBJ2-1; CDR3aa: CASSQDPQAGGYNEQFF; CDR3nt: TGTGCCAGCAGCCAAGATCCCCAGGCCGGGGGCTACAATGAGCAGTTCTTC
abundance: few; v_gene: TRBV2; d_gene: TRBD1; j_gene: TRBJ1-2; CDR3aa: CASLNRGRIFGNYGYTF; CDR3nt: TGTGCCAGCTTGAACAGGGGAAGGATTTTTGGTAACTATGGCTACACCTTC
abundance: -; v_gene: TRBV18; d_gene: TRBD1; j_gene: TRBJ2-2; CDR3aa: CASSPETGGIGNTGELFF; CDR3nt: TGTGCCAGCTCACCAGAGACAGGGGGCATTGGGAACACCGGGGAGCTGTTTTTT
abundance: -; v_gene: TRBV19; d_gene: -; j_gene: TRBJ1-2; CDR3aa: CASSLVGANYGYTF; CDR3nt: TGTGCCAGTAGTCTTGTAGGAGCTAACTATGGCTACACCTTC
abundance: -; v_gene: TRBV6-2/TRBV6-3; d_gene: -; j_gene: TRBJ1-6; CDR3aa: CASSYSSTYNSPLHF; CDR3nt: TGTGCCAGCAGTTACTCGTCCACTTATAATTCACCCCTCCACTTT
abundance: -; v_gene: TRBV19; d_gene: TRBD1; j_gene: TRBJ2-7; CDR3aa: CASSPGGTGGRYEQYF; CDR3nt: TGTGCCAGTAGTCCCGGCGGGACAGGGGGCCGCTACGAGCAGTACTTC
abundance: -; v_gene: TRBV25-1; d_gene: -; j_gene: TRBJ1-1; CDR3aa: CASSLWGGVEAFF; CDR3nt: TGTGCCAGCAGTCTTTGGGGAGGGGTTGAAGCTTTCTTT
abundance: few; v_gene: TRBV7-7; d_gene: TRBD2; j_gene: TRBJ2-1; CDR3aa: CASSSSGSEQFF; CDR3nt: TGTGCCAGCAGCTCTAGCGGGTCTGAGCAGTTCTTC
abundance: few; v_gene: TRBV7-9; d_gene: TRBD1; j_gene: TRBJ1-3; CDR3aa: CASSPGQESSGNTIYF; CDR3nt: TGTGCCAGCAGCCCGGGACAGGAGAGCTCTGGAAACACCATATATTTT
abundance: once; v_gene: TRBV29-1; d_gene: TRBD1; j_gene: TRBJ1-2; CDR3aa: CSVRSWDRAYGYTF; CDR3nt: TGCAGCGTTCGATCTTGGGACAGGGCCTATGGCTACACCTTC
abundance: -; v_gene: TRBV9; d_gene: -; j_gene: TRBJ2-3; CDR3aa: CASSVVVAGDTQYF; CDR3nt: TGTGCCAGCAGCGTAGTAGTGGCGGGGGATACGCAGTATTTT
abundance: -; v_gene: TRBV12-5; d_gene: TRBD2; j_gene: TRBJ2-3; CDR3aa: CASGPAGGGFTDTQYF; CDR3nt: TGTGCTAGTGGTCCGGCGGGCGGGGGTTTCACAGATACGCAGTATTTT
abundance: -; v_gene: TRBV9; d_gene: TRBD1; j_gene: TRBJ1-2; CDR3aa: CASSGSTGIGYTF; CDR3nt: TGTGCCAGCAGCGGATCGACAGGGATTGGCTACACCTTC
abundance: -; v_gene: TRBV12-3/TRBV12-4; d_gene: -; j_gene: TRBJ2-7; CDR3aa: CASTYLAGEQYF; CDR3nt: TGTGCCAGCACCTACCTGGCGGGCGAGCAGTACTTC
abundance: -; v_gene: TRBV7-7; d_gene: TRBD1; j_gene: TRBJ2-7; CDR3aa: CASSPRQGNYEQYF; CDR3nt: TGTGCCAGCAGCCCCCGACAGGGGAACTACGAGCAGTACTTC
abundance: -; v_gene: TRBV5-1; d_gene: TRBD2; j_gene: TRBJ2-3; CDR3aa: CASSPGGLAARGTDTQYF; CDR3nt: TGCGCCAGCAGCCCGGGGGGACTAGCGGCACGGGGTACAGATACGCAGTATTTT
abundance: -; v_gene: TRBV30; d_gene: -; j_gene: TRBJ1-2; CDR3aa: CACSPFYGYTF; CDR3nt: TGTGCCTGTTCCCCATTTTATGGCTACACCTTC